The subject of this entry is one T cell receptor beta chain. The record originates from a study of shared T cell receptors in the human thymus. V trimming: 0 bases; J trimming: 1 base; junction bases outside the gene matches: 5. The CDR3 runs to 17 residues. Germline CDR1 SGHDN, CDR2 FVKESK. The protocol was immunoSEQ multiplex PCR, while the TCRdb copy is restricted to in-frame clones and leaves out a portion. The sample has just under 550,000 clones; about 80% are singletons. This same sample was also part of a study on human thymus T cells. That paper adds: Thymus specimens were resections from corrective heart surgery. Related reports documented highly overlapping thymic repertoires among unrelated individuals.

The sequenced sample was thymocytes. The chain has TRBV14 and TRBJ2-3; 9 nucleotides line up with TRBD2. The clonotype was recovered from a boy younger than two with a congenital heart defect. CDR3 in amino acids: CASSQEVGGRGTDTQYF. CDR3 nucleotides: TGTGCCAGCAGCCAAGAAGTGGGCGGGAGGGGCACAGATACGCAGTATTTT.